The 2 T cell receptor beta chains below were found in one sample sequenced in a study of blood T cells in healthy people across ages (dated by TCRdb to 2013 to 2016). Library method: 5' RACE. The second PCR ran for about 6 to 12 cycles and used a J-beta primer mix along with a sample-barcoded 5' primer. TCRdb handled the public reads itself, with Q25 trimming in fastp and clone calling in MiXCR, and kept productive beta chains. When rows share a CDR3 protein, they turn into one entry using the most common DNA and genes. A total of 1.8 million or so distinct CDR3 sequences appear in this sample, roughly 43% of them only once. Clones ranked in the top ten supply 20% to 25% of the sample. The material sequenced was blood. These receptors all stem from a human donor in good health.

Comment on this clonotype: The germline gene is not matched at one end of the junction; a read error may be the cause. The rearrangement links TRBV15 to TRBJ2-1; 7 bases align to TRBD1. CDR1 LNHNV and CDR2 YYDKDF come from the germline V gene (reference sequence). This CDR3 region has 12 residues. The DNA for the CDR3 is TGTGCCACCGGCAGAGCCGGGACAGCTCAGTTCTTC. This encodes CATGRAGTAQFF.

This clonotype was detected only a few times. The CDR3 sequence: CASSQWASGGADTGELFF. The CDR3 DNA is TGCGCCAGCAGCCAATGGGCTAGCGGGGGGGCGGACACCGGGGAGCTGTTTTTT. V usage is TRBV4-3 and J usage is TRBJ2-2; 12 bases agree with TRBD2. The CDR3 spans 18 residues. Looked up from germline, CDR1 is LGHNA and CDR2 is YSLEER. The junction had 7 bases not matched to a gene; V was cut back by 2 bases and J by 3 bases.